The present T cell receptor (beta chain) was sequenced within a study of cytomegalovirus exposure and HLA in healthy donors. Study conclusions and caveats: The tendency of first-cohort TCR clusters to co-occur in the 120 or so validation repertoires was the finding of a later analysis.

With regard to this clone: Its cognate antigen is unknown.

This table comes from immunoSEQ multiplex PCR, and its TCRdb copy is limited to in-frame clones, with some not included. The sample has some 140,000 clones, approximately 84% seen once. Sequenced input: PBMCs. This receptor was taken from a woman aged 25-40 years in good health and CMV-seronegative.

CDR3 loop: CASRGATGPNTEAFF. In DNA, the CDR3 is TGTGCCAGCAGAGGCGCGACAGGGCCCAACACTGAAGCTTTCTTT. The chain is built from TRBV9 and TRBJ1-1; 7 nucleotides match TRBD1. Unmatched junction bases numbered 9, after V lost 5 bases and J lost 2 bases. Per germline, CDR1 SGDLS and CDR2 YYNGEE. The CDR3 totals 15 residues.